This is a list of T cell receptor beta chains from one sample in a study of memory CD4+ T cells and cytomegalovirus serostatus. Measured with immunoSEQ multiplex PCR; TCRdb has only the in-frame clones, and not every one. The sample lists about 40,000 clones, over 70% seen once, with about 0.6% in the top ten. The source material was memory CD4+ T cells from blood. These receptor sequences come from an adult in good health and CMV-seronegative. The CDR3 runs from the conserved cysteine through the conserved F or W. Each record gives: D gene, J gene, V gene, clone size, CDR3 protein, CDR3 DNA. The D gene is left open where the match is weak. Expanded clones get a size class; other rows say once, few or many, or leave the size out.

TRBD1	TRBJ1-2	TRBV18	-	CASSPGTDRVNYGYTF	TGTGCCAGCTCACCTGGAACCGACAGGGTAAACTATGGCTACACCTTC
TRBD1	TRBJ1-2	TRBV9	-	CASSVSPRTGKGYTF	TGTGCCAGCAGCGTAAGTCCGAGGACAGGGAAAGGCTACACCTTC
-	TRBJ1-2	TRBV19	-	CASAQALGTAYGYTF	TGTGCCAGTGCCCAAGCTCTCGGGACGGCCTATGGCTACACCTTC
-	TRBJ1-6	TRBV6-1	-	CASGNTGTLHF	TGTGCCAGCGGAAACACCGGGACCCTCCACTTT
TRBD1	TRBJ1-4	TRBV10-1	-	CASTDWDRQNEKLFF	TGCGCCAGCACCGATTGGGACAGGCAAAATGAAAAACTGTTTTTT
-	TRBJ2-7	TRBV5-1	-	CASKVRPGSYEQYF	TGCGCCAGCAAGGTGCGGCCAGGCTCCTACGAGCAGTACTTC
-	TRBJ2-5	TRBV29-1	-	CSAGDSQETQYF	TGCAGCGCGGGGGACAGCCAAGAGACCCAGTACTTC
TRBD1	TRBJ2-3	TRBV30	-	CASKGDRGTDTQYF	TGTGCCTCCAAAGGGGACAGGGGCACAGATACGCAGTATTTT
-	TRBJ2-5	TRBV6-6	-	CASSRGPQETQYF	TGTGCCAGCAGCCGGGGACCGCAAGAGACCCAGTACTTC
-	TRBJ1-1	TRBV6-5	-	CASSGQANTEAFF	TGTGCCAGTTCTGGTCAGGCGAACACTGAAGCTTTCTTT
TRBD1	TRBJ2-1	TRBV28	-	CASTGTAHEQFF	TGTGCCAGCACCGGGACAGCCCATGAGCAGTTCTTC
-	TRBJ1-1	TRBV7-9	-	CASSFQSGTEAFF	TGTGCCAGCAGCTTTCAAAGCGGCACTGAAGCTTTCTTT
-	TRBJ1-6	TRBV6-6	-	CASTFKGSPLHF	TGTGCCAGCACCTTCAAGGGTTCACCCCTCCACTTT
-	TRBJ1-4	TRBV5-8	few	CASSLRTRRNEKLFF	TGTGCCAGCAGCTTACGAACACGTCGAAATGAAAAACTGTTTTTT
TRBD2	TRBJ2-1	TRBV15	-	CATQAGGLNEQFF	TGTGCTACCCAAGCGGGGGGGTTAAATGAGCAGTTCTTC
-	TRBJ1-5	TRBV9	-	CASSETAYSNQPQHF	TGTGCCAGCAGCGAAACGGCTTATAGCAATCAGCCTCAGCATTTT
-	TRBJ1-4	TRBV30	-	CALSGTINEKLFF	TGTGCCTTATCCGGGACAATTAACGAAAAACTGTTTTTT
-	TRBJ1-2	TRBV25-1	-	CASSEGKSGYTF	TGTGCCAGCAGTGAAGGGAAGTCCGGCTACACCTTC
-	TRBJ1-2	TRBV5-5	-	CASSAGWYGYTF	TGTGCCAGCAGCGCCGGCTGGTATGGCTACACCTTC
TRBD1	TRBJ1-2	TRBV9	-	CASSVRDSSSPVYGYTF	TGTGCCAGCAGCGTGCGGGACAGCTCTTCACCAGTCTATGGCTACACCTTC
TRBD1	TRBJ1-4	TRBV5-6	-	CASSFGHRGGGGEKLFF	TGTGCCAGCAGCTTCGGTCACAGGGGTGGGGGGGGTGAAAAACTGTTTTTT
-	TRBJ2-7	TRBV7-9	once	CASSPHQAYEQYF	TGTGCCAGCAGCCCCCACCAGGCCTACGAGCAGTACTTC
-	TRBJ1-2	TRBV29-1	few	CSVEPGVGGYTF	TGCAGCGTTGAACCAGGGGTAGGTGGCTACACCTTC
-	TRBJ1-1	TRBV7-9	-	CASSLVRGASTEAFF	TGTGCCAGCAGCTTAGTGCGGGGGGCATCGACTGAAGCTTTCTTT
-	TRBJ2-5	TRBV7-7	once	CASSLTGSQETQYF	TGTGCTAGCAGCTTAACCGGGAGCCAAGAGACCCAGTACTTC
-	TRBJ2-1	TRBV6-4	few	CASRRGPTYNEQFF	TGTGCCAGCAGACGGGGTCCTACCTACAATGAGCAGTTCTTC
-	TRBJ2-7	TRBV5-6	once	CASSLAPGLGEQYF	TGTGCCAGCAGCTTAGCTCCGGGTTTGGGGGAGCAGTACTTC
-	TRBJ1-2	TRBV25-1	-	CASSEYKGATYGYTF	TGTGCCAGCAGTGAATACAAAGGGGCGACGTATGGCTACACCTTC
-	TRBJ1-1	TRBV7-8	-	CASSSLANTEAFF	TGTGCCAGCAGCTCGCTGGCGAACACTGAAGCTTTCTTT
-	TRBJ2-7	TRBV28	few	CASSLYEYEQYF	TGTGCCAGCAGTTTATATGAATACGAGCAGTACTTC
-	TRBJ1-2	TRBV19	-	CASSMGHGKGYTF	TGTGCCAGTAGTATGGGGCACGGTAAAGGCTACACCTTC
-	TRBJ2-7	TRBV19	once	CASTRTEGAYEQYF	TGTGCCAGTACAAGGACAGAGGGGGCCTACGAGCAGTACTTC
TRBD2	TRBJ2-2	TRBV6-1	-	CAAGGRLNTGELFF	TGTGCCGCGGGAGGGCGGTTGAACACCGGGGAGCTGTTTTTT
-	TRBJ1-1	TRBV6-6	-	CASSSSLAEAFF	TGTGCCAGCAGCTCCAGTTTGGCTGAAGCTTTCTTT
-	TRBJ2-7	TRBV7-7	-	CASRRKRQVSYEQYF	TGTGCTAGCAGGAGAAAAAGACAGGTTTCCTACGAGCAGTACTTC
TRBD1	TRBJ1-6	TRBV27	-	CASSFNRGSGSPLHF	TGTGCCAGCAGTTTCAACAGGGGAAGCGGTTCACCCCTCCACTTT
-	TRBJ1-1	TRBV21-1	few	CPQSTSNTEAFF	TGCCCACAAAGTACTTCGAACACTGAAGCTTTCTTT
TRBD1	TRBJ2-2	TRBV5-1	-	CASTTGTGFTGELFF	TGCGCCAGCACAACCGGGACAGGGTTCACCGGGGAGCTGTTTTTT
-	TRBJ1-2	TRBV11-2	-	CASGTFGYGYTF	TGTGCCAGCGGCACCTTCGGGTATGGCTACACCTTC
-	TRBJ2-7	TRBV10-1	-	CARPCSYEQYF	TGCGCCCGGCCCTGCTCCTACGAGCAGTACTTC
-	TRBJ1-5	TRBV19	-	CASEEQSYQPQHF	TGTGCCAGTGAGGAGCAGTCCTATCAGCCCCAGCATTTT
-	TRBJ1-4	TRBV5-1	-	CASSLGTATNEKLFF	TGCGCCAGCAGCTTGGGGACAGCAACTAATGAAAAACTGTTTTTT
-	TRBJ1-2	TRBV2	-	CAPRGDSNYGYTF	TGTGCCCCCAGGGGAGACAGCAACTATGGCTACACCTTC
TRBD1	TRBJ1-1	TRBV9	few	CASSVGTGEAFF	TGTGCCAGCAGCGTAGGGACAGGTGAAGCTTTCTTT
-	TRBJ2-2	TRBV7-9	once	CASSSGGPMSTGELFF	TGTGCCAGCAGTTCCGGGGGACCCATGAGTACCGGGGAGCTGTTTTTT
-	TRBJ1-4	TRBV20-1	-	CSAHGNEKLFF	TGCAGTGCGCATGGGAATGAAAAACTGTTTTTT
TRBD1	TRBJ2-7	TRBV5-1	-	CASKTGTGAYEQYF	TGCGCCAGCAAGACCGGGACAGGCGCCTACGAGCAGTACTTC
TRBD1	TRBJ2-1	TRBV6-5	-	CASSLTGTAYNEQFF	TGTGCCAGCAGCCTAACCGGGACAGCATACAATGAGCAGTTCTTC
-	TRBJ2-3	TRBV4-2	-	CASSPLSPGPTGYTQYF	TGTGCCAGCAGCCCCCTATCCCCGGGACCAACTGGCTATACGCAGTATTTT
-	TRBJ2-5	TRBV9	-	CASSVGPSARSETQYF	TGTGCCAGCAGCGTAGGCCCTAGTGCGCGTTCAGAGACCCAGTACTTC
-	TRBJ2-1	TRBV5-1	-	CARGDPYNEQFF	TGCGCCAGGGGGGACCCCTACAATGAGCAGTTCTTC
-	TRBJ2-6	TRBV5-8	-	CASSLWRSGANVLTF	TGTGCCAGCAGCTTGTGGAGGTCTGGGGCCAACGTCCTGACTTTC
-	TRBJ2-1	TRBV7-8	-	CASSLSTGGNEQFF	TGTGCCAGCAGCTTATCCACAGGTGGGAATGAGCAGTTCTTC